The next 7 T cell receptor beta chains were all read from a single sample in a study of T cell responses to AZD1222 COVID-19 vaccine. This table comes from immunoSEQ multiplex PCR, and its TCRdb copy is limited to in-frame clones, with some not included. The data show about 160,000 clones, with about 91% seen just once and about 1.1% held by the top ten. The source material was peripheral blood, sampled 28 days after the second AZD1222 dose. The receptors here all came from an adult who received the AZD1222 COVID-19 vaccine.

The chain is built from TRBV7-8 and TRBJ1-5; D unresolved. Deletions cut 3 bases from V and 2 bases from J, with 11 bases between. The germline V gene has CDR1 SGHVS and CDR2 FQNEAQ. There are 15 residues in the CDR3. CDR3 bases: TGTGCCAGCAGCTTTCTAAGGGTCGGCAATCAGCCCCAGCATTTT. Translated, it gives CASSFLRVGNQPQHF.

Notes on this clone: The same CDR3 is also encoded by other DNA sequences in this sample. V is TRBV27 and J is TRBJ2-7, with D maybe TRBD1 (5 bases). V shed 3 bases and J shed 2 bases, with 11 bases lying between them. Germline V lookup: CDR1 MNHEY, CDR2 SMNVEV (reference sequence). CDR3 size: 14 residues. DNA of the CDR3: TGTGCCAGCAGTTTTTCCGGCAGGGCCTACGAGCAGTACTTC. Protein: CASSFSGRAYEQYF.

The J gene is TRBJ1-1, the V gene TRBV18; D possibly corresponds to TRBD1 (5 bases). Per germline, CDR1 KGHSH and CDR2 LQKENI. The CDR3 is made up of 15 amino acids. Deletions cut 6 bases from V and 5 bases from J, with 19 bases between. This CDR3 is CASSTNIGARTEAFF. The CDR3 DNA reads TGTGCCAGCTCGACCAATATCGGGGCGAGGACTGAAGCTTTCTTT.

This sequence joins TRBV6-1 and TRBJ1-2; D is perhaps TRBD1 (5 bases). The CDR3 is 17 amino acids. V shed 3 bases and J shed 4 bases, with 21 bases lying between them. CDR1 is MNHNS, CDR2 SASEGT, per germline. The CDR3 nucleotides are TGTGCCAGCAGTGACAGTGATCCCACGTCGGGGGGCTATGGCTACACCTTC. It yields the protein CASSDSDPTSGGYGYTF.

This chain links TRBV2 with TRBJ1-1, with D maybe TRBD1 (5 bases). Germline V gives CDR1 SNHLY, CDR2 FYNNEI. This CDR3 is 14 amino acids long. Trimming took off 4 bases at V and 4 bases at J, with 13 bases between the two ends. The CDR3 here is CASSVVRDATEAFF. The CDR3 nucleotides are TGTGCCAGCAGTGTGGTTCGGGACGCCACTGAAGCTTTCTTT.

V usage is TRBV6-2 or TRBV6-3 and J usage is TRBJ2-2; the D is unclear. Germline loops: CDR1 MNHEY, CDR2 SVGEGT. With 0 bases removed from V and 8 bases from J, the gap between germline ends came to 7 bases. This CDR3 region has 13 residues. The CDR3 coding sequence is TGTGCCAGCAGTTACTCGGCGTTAGGGGAGCTGTTTTTT. Its protein product is CASSYSALGELFF.

The rearrangement joins TRBV5-6 to TRBJ1-5, with unresolved D. Trimming cost V 0 bases and J 5 bases, with 9 bases left between them. This CDR3 is 14 amino acids long. Germline CDR1 and CDR2: SGHDT and YYEEEE. For the CDR3, the DNA is TGTGCCAGCAGCTTGGCTGAAGCTCATCAGCCCCAGCATTTT. It codes for CASSLAEAHQPQHF.